This T cell receptor (beta chain) was sequenced for a study of T cell responses to AZD1222 COVID-19 vaccine. Study results and limitations: Of the AZD1222 recipients, only five to seven were seropositive at baseline.

This CDR3 is 12 amino acids long. The V end was cut by 4 bases, the J end by 3 bases, with 7 bases between. Germline-derived CDR1 and CDR2 are SQVTM and ANQGSEA. Concerning this clone: The antigen is not known.

Profiling relied on immunoSEQ multiplex PCR, and the TCRdb table lists in-frame clones only, not all of them. This sample yields 90,000 to 120,000 clones, of which around 92% are seen a single time; about 6.6% belongs to the top ten. Sample: peripheral blood, taken on day 0 of AZD1222 vaccination. V and J are TRBV29-1 and TRBJ1-5; D ambiguous. The receptor was derived from an adult in good health. The CDR3 reads CSVGTLNQPQHF. The CDR3 DNA reads as TGCAGCGTTGGAACGCTCAATCAGCCCCAGCATTTT.